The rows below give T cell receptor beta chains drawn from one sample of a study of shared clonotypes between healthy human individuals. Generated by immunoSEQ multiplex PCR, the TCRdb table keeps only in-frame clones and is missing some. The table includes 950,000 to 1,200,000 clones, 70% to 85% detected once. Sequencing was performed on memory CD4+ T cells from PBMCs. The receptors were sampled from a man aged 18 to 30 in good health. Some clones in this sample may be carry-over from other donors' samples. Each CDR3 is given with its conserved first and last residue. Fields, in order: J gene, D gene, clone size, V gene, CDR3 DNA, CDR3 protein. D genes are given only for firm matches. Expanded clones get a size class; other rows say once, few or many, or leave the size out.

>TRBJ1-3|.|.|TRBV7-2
TGTGCCAGCAGCTTAGCAGGCTGGAGGGACACCATATATTTT
CASSLAGWRDTIYF
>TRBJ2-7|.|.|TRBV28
TGTGCCAGCAGTCCTCCACAGGCCCCCTACGAGCAGTACTTC
CASSPPQAPYEQYF
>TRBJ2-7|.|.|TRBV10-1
TGCGCCAGCAGTGAGTCACTCGCCCCGGCCGGAGCAATGGTCTCGAGGACCTACGAGCAGTACTTC
CASSESLAPAGAMVSRTYEQYF
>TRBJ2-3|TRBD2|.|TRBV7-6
TGTGCCAGCAGCCTCATGACTAGCGGGACGACAGATACGCAGTATTTT
CASSLMTSGTTDTQYF
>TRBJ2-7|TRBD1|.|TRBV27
TGTGCCAGCAGTTGGGACAGGACCCTCTACGAGCAGTACTTC
CASSWDRTLYEQYF
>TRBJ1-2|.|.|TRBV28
TGTGCCAGCAGCCCCCAGGTTCTCCTTGGCTACACCTTC
CASSPQVLLGYTF
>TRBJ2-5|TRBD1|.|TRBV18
TGTGCCAGCTCACCACGTGCCAGGGGGCCAGAGACCCAGTACTTC
CASSPRARGPETQYF
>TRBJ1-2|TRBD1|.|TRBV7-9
TGTGCCAGCAGCTTTACAGGGGGATATGGCTACACCTTC
CASSFTGGYGYTF
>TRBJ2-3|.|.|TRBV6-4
TGTGCCAGCAGTGACTCTGCAGGGGAGAGAGATACGCAGTATTTT
CASSDSAGERDTQYF
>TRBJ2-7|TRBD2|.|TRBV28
TGTGCCAGCAGTCCTACGGGACTAGCGGGAGACGAGCAGTACTTC
CASSPTGLAGDEQYF
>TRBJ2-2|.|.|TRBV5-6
TGTGCCAGCAGCTTCGAAAGAAACACCGGGGAGCTGTTTTTT
CASSFERNTGELFF
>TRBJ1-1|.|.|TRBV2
TGTGCCAGCAGTGTTGACCTGGGCGACACTGAAGCTTTCTTT
CASSVDLGDTEAFF
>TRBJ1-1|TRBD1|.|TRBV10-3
TGTGCCATCAGGGGGACAGGGGGCCGGGGAGGCACTGAAGCTTTCTTT
CAIRGTGGRGGTEAFF
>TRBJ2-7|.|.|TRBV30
TGTGCCTGGAGTGTACAGGGATACGAGCAGTACTTC
CAWSVQGYEQYF
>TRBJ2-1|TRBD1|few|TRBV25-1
TGTGCCAGCAGTGGGGACAGGGGGTCTGGGTATGAGCAGTTCTTC
CASSGDRGSGYEQFF
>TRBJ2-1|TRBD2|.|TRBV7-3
TGTGCCAGCAGCCATAGCGGGAGAGAGCAGTTCTTC
CASSHSGREQFF
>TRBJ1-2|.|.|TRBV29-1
TGCAGCGTTGATTCAGGGGCAACTAACTATGGCTACACCTTC
CSVDSGATNYGYTF
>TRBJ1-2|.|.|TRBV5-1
TGCGCCAGCGCGGGGTATTCTAACTATGGCTACACCTTC
CASAGYSNYGYTF
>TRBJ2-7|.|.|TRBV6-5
TGTGCCAGCAGTTACTCGTGGTACTCAGGGGTCGGCGAGCAGTACTTC
CASSYSWYSGVGEQYF
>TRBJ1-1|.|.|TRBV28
TGTGCCAGCACCCCGCCGGGGGGATTCACTGAAGCTTTCTTT
CASTPPGGFTEAFF
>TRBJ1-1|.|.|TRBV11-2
TGTGCCAGCAGCCTTGGACCCGGAATGTCTGCTTTCTTT
CASSLGPGMSAFF
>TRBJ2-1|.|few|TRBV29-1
TGCAGCGTTGCCAATGGGGGGTCCCTGGTTGATGAGCAGTTCTTC
CSVANGGSLVDEQFF